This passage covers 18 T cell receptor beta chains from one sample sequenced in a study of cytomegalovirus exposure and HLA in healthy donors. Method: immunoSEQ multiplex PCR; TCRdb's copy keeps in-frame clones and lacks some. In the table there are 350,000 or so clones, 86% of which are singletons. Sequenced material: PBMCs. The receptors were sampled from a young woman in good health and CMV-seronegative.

Written as DNA, the CDR3 is TGTGCTAGTGGTACCCAGACAGACTATGGCTACACCTTC. It specifies CASGTQTDYGYTF. The genes are TRBV12-5 and TRBJ1-2, with TRBD1 as a possible D gene (5 bases). Trimming removed 5 bases from V and 3 bases from J, with 10 bases in between. In germline, CDR1 is LGHNT, CDR2 FRNRAP. The CDR3 totals 13 residues.

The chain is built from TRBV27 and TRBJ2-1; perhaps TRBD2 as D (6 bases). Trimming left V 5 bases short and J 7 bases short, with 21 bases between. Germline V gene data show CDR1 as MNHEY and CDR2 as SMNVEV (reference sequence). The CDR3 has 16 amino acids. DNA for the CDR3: TGTGCCAGCAGTAACAATGCGGGGAGAGGAAGGAATGAGCAGTTCTTC. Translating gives CASSNNAGRGRNEQFF.

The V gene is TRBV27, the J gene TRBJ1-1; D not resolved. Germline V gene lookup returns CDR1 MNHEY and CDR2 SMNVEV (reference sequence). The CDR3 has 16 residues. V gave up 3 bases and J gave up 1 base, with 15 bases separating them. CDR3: CASSFSPPVGNTEAFF. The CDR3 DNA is TGTGCCAGCAGTTTCTCCCCCCCGGTTGGGAACACTGAAGCTTTCTTT.

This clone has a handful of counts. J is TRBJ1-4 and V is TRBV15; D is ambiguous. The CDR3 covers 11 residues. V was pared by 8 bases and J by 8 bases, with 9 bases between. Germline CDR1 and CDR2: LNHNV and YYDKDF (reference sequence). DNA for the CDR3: TGTGCCACCGCTACTCGGGAAAAACTGTTTTTT. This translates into CATATREKLFF.

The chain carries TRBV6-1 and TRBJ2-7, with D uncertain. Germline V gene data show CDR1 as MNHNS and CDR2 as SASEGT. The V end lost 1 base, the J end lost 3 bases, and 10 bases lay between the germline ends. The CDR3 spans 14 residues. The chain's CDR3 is CASSEGVEIYEQYF. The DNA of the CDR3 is TGTGCCAGCAGTGAAGGTGTGGAGATCTACGAGCAGTACTTC.

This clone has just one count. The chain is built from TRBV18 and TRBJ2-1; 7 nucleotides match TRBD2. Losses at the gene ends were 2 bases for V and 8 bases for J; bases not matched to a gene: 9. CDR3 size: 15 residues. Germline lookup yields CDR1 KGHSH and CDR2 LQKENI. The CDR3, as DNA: TGTGCCAGCTCACCAGAAGCGGGAATGTTGTATGAGCAGTTCTTC. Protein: CASSPEAGMLYEQFF.

CDR3 protein: CASSPTGWSSYNEQFF. The CDR3 DNA follows: TGTGCCAGCAGTCCGACAGGCTGGAGCTCCTACAATGAGCAGTTCTTC. The V call is TRBV2, the J call TRBJ2-1, with a tentative D call TRBD1 (6 bases). The germline V gene has CDR1 SNHLY and CDR2 FYNNEI. V was shortened by 5 bases and J by 0 bases, with 14 bases between the two germline ends. The CDR3 has 16 residues.

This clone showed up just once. CDR3 coding DNA: TGTGCCAGCAGTGGGGCCGCGGGGGGCTACACCTTC. It translates to CASSGAAGGYTF. The V and J genes are TRBV2 and TRBJ1-2; no clear D. The CDR3 totals 12 residues. Germline V lookup: CDR1 SNHLY, CDR2 FYNNEI. V lost 4 bases and J lost 8, with 11 bases in between.

The CDR3 reads CASSTTGHEQYF. DNA for the CDR3: TGTGCCAGTAGTACCACAGGGCACGAGCAGTACTTC. V is TRBV19 and J is TRBJ2-7, with a tentative D call TRBD1 (6 bases). The germline V gene encodes CDR1 LNHDA and CDR2 SQIVND (reference sequence). CDR3 length: 12 residues. With 4 bases removed from V and 5 bases from J, the gap between germline ends came to 9 bases.

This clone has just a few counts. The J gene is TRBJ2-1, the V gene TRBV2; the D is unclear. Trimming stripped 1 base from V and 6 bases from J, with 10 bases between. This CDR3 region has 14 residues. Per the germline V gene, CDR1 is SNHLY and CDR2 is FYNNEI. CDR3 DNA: TGTGCCAGCAGTGAAGTGTGGTCGAGCAATGAGCAGTTCTTC. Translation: CASSEVWSSNEQFF.

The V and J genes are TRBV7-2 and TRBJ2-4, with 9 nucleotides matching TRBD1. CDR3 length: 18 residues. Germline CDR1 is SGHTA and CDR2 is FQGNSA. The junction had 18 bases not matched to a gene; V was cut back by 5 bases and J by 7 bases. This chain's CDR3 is CASSPTGTGSGRTNIQYF. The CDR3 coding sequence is TGTGCCAGCAGCCCTACCGGGACAGGGAGCGGGCGTACCAACATTCAGTACTTC.

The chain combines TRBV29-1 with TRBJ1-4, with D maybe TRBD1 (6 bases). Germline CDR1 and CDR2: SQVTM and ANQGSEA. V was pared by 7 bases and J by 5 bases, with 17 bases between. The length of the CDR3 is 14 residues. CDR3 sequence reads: CSAGRTAENEKLFF. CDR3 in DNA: TGCAGCGCTGGGCGGACAGCGGAAAATGAAAAACTGTTTTTT.

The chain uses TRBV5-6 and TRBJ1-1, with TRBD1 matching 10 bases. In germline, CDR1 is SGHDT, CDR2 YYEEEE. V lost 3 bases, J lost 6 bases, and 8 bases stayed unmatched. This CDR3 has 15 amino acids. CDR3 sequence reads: CASSSMTGGEAEAFF. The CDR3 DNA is TGTGCCAGCAGCTCAATGACAGGGGGCGAGGCTGAAGCTTTCTTT.

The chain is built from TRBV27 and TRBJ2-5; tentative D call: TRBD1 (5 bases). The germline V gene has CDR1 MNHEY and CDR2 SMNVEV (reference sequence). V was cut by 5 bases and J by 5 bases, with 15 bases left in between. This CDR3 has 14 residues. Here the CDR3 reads CASSNSGPGETQYF. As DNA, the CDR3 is TGTGCCAGCAGTAATTCAGGGCCGGGCGAGACCCAGTACTTC.

CDR3 nucleotide sequence: TGTGCCAGCAGATCCGAGCCAGGAGATACGCAGTATTTT. Translating gives CASRSEPGDTQYF. This sequence joins TRBV7-2 and TRBJ2-3; unclear D gene. This CDR3 is 13 amino acids long. The V gene's germline CDR1 is SGHTA and CDR2 FQGNSA. V lost 6 bases and J 5 bases, leaving 12 bases between the germline ends.

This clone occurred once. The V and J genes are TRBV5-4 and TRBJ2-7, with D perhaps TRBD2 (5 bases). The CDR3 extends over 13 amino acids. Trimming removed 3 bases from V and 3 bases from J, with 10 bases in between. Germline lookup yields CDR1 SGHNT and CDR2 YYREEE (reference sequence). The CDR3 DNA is TGTGCCAGCAGCTACCGAGAGGGCTACGAGCAGTACTTC. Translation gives CASSYREGYEQYF.

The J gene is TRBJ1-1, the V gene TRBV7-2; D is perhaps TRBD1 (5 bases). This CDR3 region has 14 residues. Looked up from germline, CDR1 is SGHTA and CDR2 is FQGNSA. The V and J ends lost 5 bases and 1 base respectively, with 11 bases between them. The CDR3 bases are TGTGCCAGCAGCCCGTGGCAGGGGAACACTGAAGCTTTCTTT. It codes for CASSPWQGNTEAFF.

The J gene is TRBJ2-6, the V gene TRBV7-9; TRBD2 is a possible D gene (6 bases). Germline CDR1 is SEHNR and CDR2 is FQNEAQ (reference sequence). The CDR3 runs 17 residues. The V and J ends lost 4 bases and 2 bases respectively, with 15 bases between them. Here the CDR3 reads CASSSQGGNTGANVLTF. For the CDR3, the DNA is TGTGCCAGCAGCTCCCAGGGAGGAAATACTGGGGCCAACGTCCTGACTTTC.